A single sample is the source of the 3 T cell receptor beta chains below, sequenced in a study of regulatory T cells in long-lasting Graves disease (dated by TCRdb to the early 2020s). Library method: multiplex PCR. The instrument given in TCRdb is Illumina HiSeq 4000. iRepertoire HTBI primers and Arm-PCR amplification of CDR3 regions were used to construct TCR beta libraries. TCRdb reran the public reads through fastp at Q25 and MiXCR, keeping productive beta chains. Identical CDR3 proteins give one entry, which carries the most common genes and DNA. This sample has a few hundred thousand distinct CDR3 sequences in its table, and 20% of those were observed once. Of the sample, approximately 15% is held by the ten largest clones. The time point tag for this specimen amounts to: newly diagnosed GD, antithyroid drugs for less than 3 months. For both TCR sequencing and RNA sequencing, RNA was extracted from PBMCs using TRIzol.

This sample comprised peripheral blood mononuclear cells (PBMCs), obtained at new diagnosis, from a patient treated with antithyroid drugs. The receptor source for this set is a female donor with Graves disease.

In its sample, this clonotype was seen many times. J is TRBJ2-7 and V is TRBV2; D might be TRBD1 or TRBD2, each matching 5 bases. Germline CDR1 SNHLY, CDR2 FYNNEI. With 2 bases removed from V and 2 bases from J, the gap between germline ends came to 10 bases. The CDR3 runs to 14 residues. CDR3 in DNA: TGTGCCAGCAGTGAAAGGGACGGGACCTACGAGCAGTACTTC. Translated: CASSERDGTYEQYF.

This clonotype appeared many times. This CDR3 is CASSFTEQGGGQFF. DNA of the CDR3: TGCGCCAGCAGCTTTACTGAACAGGGAGGAGGGCAGTTCTTC. This chain joins TRBV5-1 and TRBJ2-1, with D perhaps being TRBD1 or TRBD2 (6 bases each). V gave up 2 bases and J gave up 12 bases, with 18 bases separating them. CDR1 and CDR2 from the germline V gene are SGHRS and YFSETQ. The CDR3 has 14 amino acids.

Comment on this clonotype: Given a far larger clone just one base away, this is likely a sequencing read error. The gene calls are TRBV6-2 or TRBV6-3 and TRBJ1-5; 8 positions match TRBD1. V gave up 10 bases and J gave up 3 bases; unmatched junction bases: 5. The CDR3 is made up of 13 amino acids. Germline loops: CDR1 MNHEY, CDR2 SVGEGT. The CDR3 loop is CAIQGQDNQPQHF. The CDR3 DNA is TGTGCCATACAGGGACAGGACAATCAGCCCCAGCATTTT.